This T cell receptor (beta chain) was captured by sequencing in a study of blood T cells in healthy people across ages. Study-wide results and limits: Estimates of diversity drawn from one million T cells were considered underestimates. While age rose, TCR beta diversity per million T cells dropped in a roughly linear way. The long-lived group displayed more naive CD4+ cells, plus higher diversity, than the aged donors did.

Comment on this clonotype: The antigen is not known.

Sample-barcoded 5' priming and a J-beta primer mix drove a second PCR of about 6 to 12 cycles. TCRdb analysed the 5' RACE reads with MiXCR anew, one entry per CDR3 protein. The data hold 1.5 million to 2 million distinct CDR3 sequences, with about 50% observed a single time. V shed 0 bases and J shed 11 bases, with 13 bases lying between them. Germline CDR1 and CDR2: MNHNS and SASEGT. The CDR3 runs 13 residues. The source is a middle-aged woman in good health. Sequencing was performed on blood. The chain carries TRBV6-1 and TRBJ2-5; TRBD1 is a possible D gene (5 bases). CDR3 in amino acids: CASSEADTHKQYF. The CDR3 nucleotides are TGTGCCAGCAGTGAAGCGGACACTCACAAGCAGTACTTC.